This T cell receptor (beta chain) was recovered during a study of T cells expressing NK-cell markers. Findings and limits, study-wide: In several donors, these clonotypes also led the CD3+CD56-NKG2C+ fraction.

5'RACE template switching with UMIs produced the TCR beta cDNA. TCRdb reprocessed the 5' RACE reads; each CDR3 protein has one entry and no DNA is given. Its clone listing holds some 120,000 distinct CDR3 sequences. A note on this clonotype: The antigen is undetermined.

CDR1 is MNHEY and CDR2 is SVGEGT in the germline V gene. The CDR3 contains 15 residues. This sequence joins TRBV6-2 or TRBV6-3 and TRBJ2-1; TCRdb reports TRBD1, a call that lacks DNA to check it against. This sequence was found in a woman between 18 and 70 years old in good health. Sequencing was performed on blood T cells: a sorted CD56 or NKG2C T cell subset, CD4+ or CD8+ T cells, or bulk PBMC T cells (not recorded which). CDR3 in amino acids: CASSYYEDRVAEQFF.